Listed here are 4 T cell receptor beta chains from one sample, sequenced in a study of vaccination effects on CD4 cells after COVID-19. What these receptors recognize is not known. Antigen-specific CD4+ T cells were expanded with viral peptide pools in the ViraFEST assay before sequencing. Investigators separated out CD4+ T cells once approximately 10 days of culture had passed. People in the vaccine group had not been infected with SARS-CoV-2 before, and their nucleocapsid antibodies were negative. Only in-frame clones appear in the TCRdb table, and some are missing; sequencing was by immunoSEQ multiplex PCR. The table records roughly 42,000 clones, under 85% of them present only once. The source material was CD4+ T cells from PBMCs cultured with HCoV-NL63 spike peptides, sampled before COVID-19 vaccination. The receptors originated from a human donor who received a COVID-19 vaccine.

The V call is TRBV24-1, the J call TRBJ1-5; 8 bases are a match to TRBD1. The germline V gene has CDR1 KGHDR and CDR2 SFDVKD. The CDR3 is made up of 15 amino acids. Trimming removed 7 bases from V and 1 base from J; junction bases left unmatched: 5. CDR3 DNA sequence: TGTGCCACCAGCCCAGGACAGGGAAGCAATCAGCCCCAGCATTTT. Translation: CATSPGQGSNQPQHF.

In this sample, this clone turned up once. The chain employs TRBV9 and TRBJ2-3; possible D gene TRBD2, 6 bases. V shed 0 bases and J shed 0 bases, with 17 bases lying between them. This CDR3 has 18 amino acids. The germline V gene encodes CDR1 SGDLS and CDR2 YYNGEE. Written as DNA, the CDR3 is TGTGCCAGCAGCGTAGCTGGTGGGGGGTTTTCTAGCACAGATACGCAGTATTTT. As protein: CASSVAGGGFSSTDTQYF.

The CDR3 reads CASILDSSYNEQFF. In DNA form, the CDR3 reads TGTGCCAGCATTCTGGACAGCTCCTACAATGAGCAGTTCTTC. The J gene is TRBJ2-1, the V gene TRBV6-5; a possible D gene is TRBD1 (6 bases). CDR3 length equals 14 residues. CDR1 MNHEY and CDR2 SVGAGI come from the germline V gene. Deletions cut 7 bases from V and 0 bases from J, with 10 bases between.

This clone showed up just once. The V and J genes are TRBV18 and TRBJ2-3; D unclear. The CDR3 contains 15 residues. Per germline, CDR1 KGHSH and CDR2 LQKENI. Between the trimmed V and J ends, which lost 0 bases and 3 bases, there was a span of 10 bases. The CDR3 nucleotides read TGTGCCAGCTCACCACCTTCACGGAGTACAGATACGCAGTATTTT. It yields the protein CASSPPSRSTDTQYF.